The rows below give T cell receptor beta chains drawn from one sample of a study of cytomegalovirus exposure and HLA in healthy donors. Only in-frame clones appear in the TCRdb table, and some are missing; sequencing was by immunoSEQ multiplex PCR. The sample consists of about 170,000 clones, approximately 96% of them appearing once. Material for sequencing was PBMCs. The receptors here all came from a young woman in good health and CMV-seronegative. Each CDR3 is given with its conserved first and last residue. A D gene is named only where the DNA matches it firmly. A clone size is listed for some rows: how often the clone was seen (once, few, many), or a class if it is expanded.

cdr3_length	clone_size	d_call	v_call	j_call	cdr3_aa	cdr3_nt
14	.	.	TRBV7-9	TRBJ2-2	CASRPPSGPGELFF	TGTGCCAGCAGACCCCCTTCAGGTCCCGGGGAGCTGTTTTTT
13	.	.	TRBV6-5	TRBJ2-5	CASSQTVQETQYF	TGTGCCAGCAGCCAGACAGTACAAGAGACCCAGTACTTC
14	.	.	TRBV19	TRBJ2-5	CASSRGGGQETQYF	TGTGCCAGTAGTAGGGGCGGTGGACAAGAGACCCAGTACTTC
12	.	.	TRBV6-5	TRBJ2-7	CASSRHSYEQYF	TGTGCCAGCAGTCGACACAGCTACGAGCAGTACTTC
11	.	.	TRBV30	TRBJ2-5	CALTVRETQYF	TGTGCGTTGACAGTTCGAGAGACCCAGTACTTC
13	.	.	TRBV19	TRBJ2-7	CASSIGGGYEQYF	TGTGCCAGTAGTATAGGAGGGGGCTACGAGCAGTACTTC
14	.	.	TRBV5-6	TRBJ2-7	CASSTGLSSYEQYF	TGTGCCAGCAGCACCGGGTTGAGCTCCTACGAGCAGTACTTC
14	.	TRBD2	TRBV6-5	TRBJ2-1	CASSLSGTRGEQFF	TGTGCCAGCAGTTTATCCGGGACTAGGGGGGAGCAGTTCTTC
14	.	TRBD1	TRBV29-1	TRBJ2-5	CSVDEGTGEETQYF	TGCAGCGTTGATGAGGGGACAGGGGAGGAGACCCAGTACTTC
13	.	TRBD1	TRBV9	TRBJ2-7	CASSVGGTGAQYF	TGTGCCAGCAGCGTAGGTGGGACAGGGGCCCAGTACTTC
13	once	TRBD1	TRBV9	TRBJ2-1	CASSPGQAGEQFF	TGTGCCAGCAGCCCGGGACAGGCCGGTGAGCAGTTCTTC
14	.	.	TRBV5-1	TRBJ2-3	CASSPGPSTDTQYF	TGCGCCAGCAGCCCAGGGCCCTCCACAGATACGCAGTATTTT
13	.	.	TRBV19	TRBJ2-7	CASSIAASYEQYF	TGTGCCAGTAGTATAGCAGCGTCCTACGAGCAGTACTTC
13	.	TRBD1	TRBV30	TRBJ2-2	CAWRTQGAGELFF	TGTGCCTGGAGGACACAGGGGGCGGGGGAGCTGTTTTTT
15	.	TRBD1	TRBV6-6	TRBJ1-1	CASSLNRGRDTEAFF	TGTGCCAGCAGTTTAAACAGGGGGCGGGACACTGAAGCTTTCTTT
11	few	.	TRBV27	TRBJ2-7	CASSFGDEQYF	TGTGCCAGCAGTTTCGGGGACGAGCAGTACTTC
20	.	TRBD2	TRBV7-8	TRBJ2-1	CASSLTPGLAGGGSYNEQFF	TGTGCCAGCAGCTTGACACCGGGACTAGCGGGGGGGGGTTCCTACAATGAGCAGTTCTTC
15	.	.	TRBV6-5	TRBJ1-3	CASSYDRYSGNTIYF	TGTGCCAGCAGTTACGACAGGTATTCCGGAAACACCATATATTTT
17	once	TRBD1	TRBV5-1	TRBJ1-5	CASRGDRGRDNNQPQHF	TGCGCCAGCAGAGGGGACAGGGGCCGGGATAACAATCAGCCCCAGCATTTT
14	.	TRBD1	TRBV19	TRBJ2-7	CASQTSTGAYEQYF	TGTGCCAGTCAGACGAGTACAGGGGCCTACGAGCAGTACTTC
12	.	.	TRBV19	TRBJ1-5	CASSIGAQPQHF	TGTGCCAGTAGTATAGGGGCCCAGCCCCAGCATTTT
14	.	.	TRBV19	TRBJ1-2	CASSIVRSHYGYTF	TGTGCCAGTAGTATAGTCAGATCCCACTATGGCTACACCTTC
14	.	.	TRBV6-6	TRBJ1-4	CASSPTEINEKLFF	TGTGCCAGCAGTCCGACAGAGATTAATGAAAAACTGTTTTTT
14	.	.	TRBV7-2	TRBJ2-3	CASSLAIHTDTQYF	TGTGCCAGCAGCTTAGCTATACACACAGATACGCAGTATTTT
14	.	TRBD2	TRBV29-1	TRBJ2-3	CSGTSGGLGDTQYF	TGCAGCGGGACTAGCGGGGGCCTCGGGGATACGCAGTATTTT
14	.	TRBD1	TRBV9	TRBJ2-4	CASSVVTGGNIQYF	TGTGCCAGCAGCGTAGTGACAGGGGGAAACATTCAGTACTTC
12	.	TRBD1	TRBV2	TRBJ1-2	CASAGQGYGYTF	TGTGCTAGCGCGGGACAGGGCTATGGCTACACCTTC
13	.	TRBD2	TRBV4-3	TRBJ2-5	CASSRGLEETQYF	TGCGCCAGCTCGCGGGGACTAGAAGAGACCCAGTACTTC
15	.	.	TRBV15	TRBJ1-1	CATSTRTAANTEAFF	TGTGCCACCAGCACCCGGACAGCCGCGAACACTGAAGCTTTCTTT
13	.	.	TRBV18	TRBJ2-5	CASSPPSQETQYF	TGTGCCAGCTCACCACCGTCGCAAGAGACCCAGTACTTC
14	.	TRBD1	TRBV5-1	TRBJ1-2	CASSRGTDPSGYTF	TGCGCCAGCAGCCGAGGGACAGACCCTAGTGGCTACACCTTC
18	once	TRBD1	TRBV4-1	TRBJ1-3	CASSQQGWGQGLWDTIYF	TGCGCCAGCAGCCAACAGGGTTGGGGACAGGGGTTATGGGACACCATATATTTT
14	.	TRBD1	TRBV6-5	TRBJ1-1	CASREDRVITEAFF	TGTGCCAGCAGGGAAGACAGGGTAATCACTGAAGCTTTCTTT
14	.	.	TRBV7-9	TRBJ2-3	CASSLVRGTDTQYF	TGTGCCAGCAGCTTAGTCAGGGGCACAGATACGCAGTATTTT
15	.	.	TRBV7-3	TRBJ2-1	CASSGGGGPYNEQFF	TGTGCCAGCAGCGGAGGGGGGGGGCCCTACAATGAGCAGTTCTTC
18	.	.	TRBV1	TRBJ2-3	CTSSHRLAGLSSTDTQYF	TGCACCAGCAGCCACCGACTAGCGGGACTCAGTAGCACAGATACGCAGTATTTT
14	.	TRBD1	TRBV7-9	TRBJ1-2	CASSLGQGEFGYTF	TGTGCCAGCAGCTTGGGACAGGGAGAGTTTGGCTACACCTTC
12	.	.	TRBV30	TRBJ1-2	CAWSLEEGGYTF	TGTGCCTGGAGTCTGGAAGAGGGAGGCTACACCTTC
18	.	.	TRBV19	TRBJ2-2	CASSMRAGSTTNTGELFF	TGTGCCAGTAGTATGAGGGCAGGCTCCACTACGAACACCGGGGAGCTGTTTTTT
14	.	.	TRBV5-6	TRBJ1-3	CASSLRGWGNTIYF	TGTGCCAGCAGCTTACGGGGTTGGGGAAACACCATATATTTT
16	.	TRBD2	TRBV4-3	TRBJ2-1	CASSQVAGFSYNEQFF	TGCGCCAGCAGCCAAGTAGCGGGGTTCTCCTACAATGAGCAGTTCTTC
14	.	.	TRBV5-4	TRBJ2-7	CASSFVGGSYEQYF	TGTGCCAGCAGCTTCGTTGGCGGATCCTACGAGCAGTACTTC
15	.	.	TRBV4-2	TRBJ1-5	CASSPRGAVNQPQHF	TGTGCCAGCAGCCCCCGGGGGGCAGTCAATCAGCCCCAGCATTTT
15	once	.	TRBV6-6	TRBJ2-7	CASSYSGSGWAEQYF	TGTGCCAGCAGTTACTCGGGCAGCGGCTGGGCCGAGCAGTACTTC
17	.	TRBD2	TRBV11-2	TRBJ2-1	CASSLTVAGEIFNEQFF	TGTGCCAGCAGTCTTACGGTGGCGGGGGAGATATTTAATGAGCAGTTCTTC